The T cell receptor beta chain described here comes from a study of T cells in Graves' hyperthyroidism and ophthalmopathy (dated by TCRdb to between 2018 and 2021). General notes on the study: Peripheral blood was sampled at the time of initial diagnosis, prior to any treatment. To identify distinguishing TCR V-J signatures, a discovery cohort of some 99 patients was used, comprising 43 with Graves' ophthalmopathy and around 57 with stable Graves' hyperthyroidism. Prospective prediction of ophthalmopathy was tested in an independent validation cohort of approximately 19 hyperthyroidism patients and 17 patients who later progressed to ophthalmopathy. The roughly 100 discovery patients were divided at random into training and test sets in a 7:3 ratio. The study also compared thyroid tissue and blood T-cell repertoires from a handful of Graves' hyperthyroidism patients. After blood sampling, hyperthyroidism patients were treated with methimazole at a starting dose of 30 mg daily, and ophthalmopathy patients were treated with high-dose intravenous methylprednisolone. The paper reports TCR Vbeta CDR3 sequencing of about 140 peripheral blood samples: approximately 41 ophthalmopathy, under 80 hyperthyroidism and approximately 17 progressor patients. General findings and caveats noted by the study authors: A model built on a 13 V-J signature distinguished ophthalmopathy from stable hyperthyroidism, reaching about 89% sensitivity and around 81% specificity in cross-validation and 80%/75% in testing. Blood samples also contained most of the expanded thyroid clonotypes (frequency above 0.001), which suggests that blood repertoires may reflect thyroid immune responses. Sample size was not statistically predetermined, and blinding of investigators to group allocation was not performed. In validation, progression to ophthalmopathy was predicted by the model with 70.59% sensitivity and 72.22% specificity, a median of about 6 months before onset.

Points on this clonotype: This receptor's antigen is unknown. There are no base qualities to consult, and no much larger clone falls within one base.

Ophthalmopathy patients had moderately to severely active disease, Clinical Activity Score of at least 3, NOSPECS grade of at least 4, and duration under 3 months. Any patient with an uncontrolled infection, another autoimmune disease, pregnancy or lactation was excluded. Diagnoses were established on the basis of clinical symptoms, serum thyroxine and TRAb, thyroid ultrasound, and orbital computed tomography. PBMCs were isolated from 8 to 10 ml of fresh peripheral blood by Ficoll-Paque density gradient centrifugation. Trizol reagent was used to extract total RNA, and RNA quality was then checked on an Agilent 2100 Bioanalyzer. The junction shows trimming of 0 bases on V and 0 bases on J, plus 3 bases between the germline ends. From its cysteine to its phenylalanine, the CDR3 spans 14 amino acids. Here the CDR3 DNA is all that survives: 42 bases in frame from base 1. Per the germline V gene, MNHNS is the CDR1 and SASEGT is the CDR2.

The TCR beta CDR3 regions were amplified from RNA transcripts. For the first round of RT-PCR on the TCR CDR3, the HTBI primer set was used together with the Qiagen OneStep RT-PCR kit. The libraries were constructed in a second round of multiplex PCR and then size-selected and purified. Libraries were sequenced paired-end with 100 bp reads on an Illumina HiSeq2000. Per the original workflow: Raw data were processed with SOAPnuke, discarding reads with adapters, uncalled bases, mean Phred below 15, or no exact constant-primer or identifier match. COPE v1.2.5 was used to merge the high-quality paired reads, and each unique nucleotide sequence was defined as a clonotype. MiTCR v1.1 was used to align the clonotypes against IMGT TRBV, TRBD and TRBJ reference segments. Only V-J combinations with frequency above 0.0001, covering approximately 99% of repertoires, were analysed. A TCS score was defined as the ratio of F50 (clonal expansion) to E x V (chaos), with BLOSUM62-based TCRdist applied between CDR3 peptides within each V-J. Welch's t-statistics and random forest reduced some 510 V-J features to about 13, which were used in a naive Bayes classifier (R e1071). TCRdb's own reprocessing of the public reads used fastp at Q25 and MiXCR and kept productive beta chains. Rows are combined by CDR3 protein, so each entry shows the most common genes and DNA. In this record, the V and J calls reflect TCRdb's handling and not the investigators' own analysis. Here the sample has about 480,000 distinct CDR3 sequences; about 20% occur a single time. Together, the top ten hold under 55% of the sample.

The material sequenced was blood. This chain is built from TRBV6-1 and TRBJ1-5; no D gene is confidently identified. The sequence derives from a woman in her 70s with Graves' ophthalmopathy. The CDR3: CASSEANSNQPQHF. The nucleotides are TGTGCCAGCAGTGAAGCAAATAGCAATCAGCCCCAGCATTTT.